A single sample gave rise to the 9 T cell receptor beta chains below, sequenced in a study of cytomegalovirus exposure and HLA in healthy donors. 13 Jbeta primers and 60 Vbeta primers were used for the PCR. Sequencing used immunoSEQ multiplex PCR; TCRdb keeps in-frame clones, though not all of them. The sample holds about 180,000 clones; 84% are singletons and the top ten take 1% to 1.5%. The sequencing sample was made of PBMCs. Source of these receptors: a girl aged 2-10 years in good health and CMV-seropositive.

The chain is built from TRBV5-4 and TRBJ1-2, with D tentatively TRBD1 (6 bases). The CDR3 totals 14 residues. V lost 0 bases and J 6 bases, leaving 12 bases between the germline ends. Germline V lookup: CDR1 SGHNT, CDR2 YYREEE (reference sequence). The CDR3: CASSLGQALDGYTF. The CDR3 nucleotides read TGTGCCAGCAGCTTGGGACAGGCCCTAGATGGCTACACCTTC.

In regard to this clone: In the same sample, other DNA sequences code for this CDR3. The chain couples TRBV6-1 to TRBJ2-2; D is possibly TRBD1 (6 bases). Germline loops: CDR1 MNHNS, CDR2 SASEGT. V lost 8 bases and J lost 7, with 17 bases in between. The CDR3 runs 14 residues. CDR3 bases: TGTGCCAGCGTTCAGACACAGGGTTTCGGGGAGCTGTTTTTT. Amino acids: CASVQTQGFGELFF.

This clone showed up just a few times. The J gene is TRBJ1-4, the V gene TRBV28; D unclear. The CDR3 has 15 amino acids. V lost 8 bases to trimming and J lost 7 bases, with 20 bases between them. Per the germline V gene, CDR1 is MDHEN and CDR2 is SYDVKM. The CDR3 is CASYPSEGGGEKLFF. The CDR3 DNA sequence: TGTGCCAGCTACCCCTCGGAAGGAGGAGGTGAAAAACTGTTTTTT.

The gene calls are TRBV4-1 and TRBJ1-2, with D perhaps matching TRBD1 (5 bases). Germline V gives CDR1 MGHRA, CDR2 YSYEKL. V was clipped by 2 bases and J by 2 bases, with 24 bases between them. The length of the CDR3 is 19 residues. In nucleotides, the CDR3 is TGCGCCAGCAGCCAACCAAAAGGACCCAGGGAGGAGGCCAACTATGGCTACACCTTC. Protein sequence: CASSQPKGPREEANYGYTF.

This chain connects TRBV2 to TRBJ1-1; 8 bases align to TRBD1. The CDR3 extends over 14 amino acids. The germline CDR1 and CDR2 sequences are SNHLY and FYNNEI. V shed 3 bases, J shed 7 bases, and the junction held 7 bases outside the gene matches. CDR3 nucleotides: TGTGCCAGCAGTGATCTCCAGGGGGCCTTTGAAGCTTTCTTT. As protein: CASSDLQGAFEAFF.

The chain combines TRBV11-2 with TRBJ2-7; D ambiguous. Trimming took off 3 bases at V and 0 bases at J, with 3 bases between the two ends. Germline V gene lookup returns CDR1 SGHAT and CDR2 FQNNGV. This CDR3 region has 12 residues. The CDR3 region is CASSFLSYEQYF. The CDR3 DNA is TGTGCCAGCAGCTTCCTCTCCTACGAGCAGTACTTC.

A single count supports this clone. This sequence joins TRBV27 and TRBJ1-2; TRBD1 matches 7 bases. J was trimmed by 1 base and V by 6 bases; bases with no gene match: 5. The CDR3 is 14 amino acids. CDR1 is MNHEY, CDR2 SMNVEV, per germline (reference sequence). The CDR3 bases are TGTGCCAGCAGCGCAGGGGGGATTAACTATGGCTACACCTTC. As protein: CASSAGGINYGYTF.

This chain uses TRBV5-1 with TRBJ1-2; D ambiguous. The CDR3 runs to 13 residues. V was trimmed by 4 bases and J by 5 bases, leaving 12 bases between them. Germline V lookup: CDR1 SGHRS, CDR2 YFSETQ. This chain's CDR3 is CASSPGRRYGYTF. CDR3 DNA sequence: TGCGCCAGCAGCCCCGGACGGAGGTATGGCTACACCTTC.

The CDR3, as DNA: TGTGCCAGCAGTTTATCTGACAGGGCAAACACTGAAGCTTTCTTT. Its translation: CASSLSDRANTEAFF. The rearrangement links TRBV28 to TRBJ1-1; 7 bases are a match to TRBD1. Unmatched junction bases numbered 4, after V lost 1 base and J lost 2 bases. From germline, CDR1 is MDHEN and CDR2 SYDVKM. The CDR3 is made up of 15 amino acids.